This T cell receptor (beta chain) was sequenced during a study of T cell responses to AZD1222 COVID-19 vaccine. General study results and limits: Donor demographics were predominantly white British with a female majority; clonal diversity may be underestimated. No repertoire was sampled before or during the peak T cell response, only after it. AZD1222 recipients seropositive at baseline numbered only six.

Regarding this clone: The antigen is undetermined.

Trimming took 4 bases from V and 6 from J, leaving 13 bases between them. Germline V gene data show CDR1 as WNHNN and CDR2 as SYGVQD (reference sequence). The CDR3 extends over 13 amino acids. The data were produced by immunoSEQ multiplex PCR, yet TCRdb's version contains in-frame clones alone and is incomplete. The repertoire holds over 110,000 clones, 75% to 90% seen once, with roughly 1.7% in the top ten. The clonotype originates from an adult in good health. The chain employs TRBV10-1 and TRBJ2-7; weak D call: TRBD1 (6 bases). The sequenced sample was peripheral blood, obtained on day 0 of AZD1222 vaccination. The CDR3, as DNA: TGCGCCAGCAGTGGGGGCCGAGGGGGCGAGCAGTACTTC. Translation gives CASSGGRGGEQYF.